The 19 T cell receptor beta chains presented below share a single source sample, sequenced in a study of T-cell reconstitution after alpha-beta-depleted transplantation in children. Molecular barcoding with unique molecular identifiers was used for the TCRbeta library. Each CDR3 protein gets one entry after TCRdb re-called the PCR reads with MiXCR. The sample shows tens of thousands of distinct CDR3 sequences, around 4.7% of them seen only once. The sequencing used PBMCs, mostly from graft donor cells, collected 180 days after TCRalphabeta/CD19-depleted stem cell transplant. The source of these receptors is a boy under two years old who had a stem cell transplant for acute myeloid leukemia, so the T cells may come from the graft donor.

This clonotype was observed at least ten times. This rearrangement joins TRBV23-1 to TRBJ2-5, with TRBD1 as a possible D gene (5 bases). TRBV23-1 is marked as an open reading frame, function uncertain. Deletions cut 2 bases from V and 1 base from J, with 8 bases between. The CDR3 consists of 14 residues. The CDR3 region has the DNA TGCGCCAGCAGTCAAAGGGGCCTCCAAGAGACCCAGTACTTC. This gives the protein CASSQRGLQETQYF.

This clonotype was recorded at least ten times. V is TRBV7-9 and J is TRBJ2-2, with TRBD1 matching over 7 bases. V was clipped by 7 bases and J by 0 bases; unmatched bases: 5. Germline values: CDR1 SEHNR, CDR2 FQNEAQ (reference sequence). The CDR3 has 15 residues. CDR3 protein: CASNPTGTNTGELFF. The CDR3 bases are TGTGCCAGCAATCCGACAGGGACGAACACCGGGGAGCTGTTTTTT.

The table lists this clonotype with many counts. V is TRBV7-9 and J is TRBJ2-3; D gene ambiguous. This CDR3 is 16 amino acids long. Germline values: CDR1 SEHNR, CDR2 FQNEAQ (reference sequence). Trimming shortened V by 5 bases and J by 0 bases, and 15 bases separated the two germline ends. The CDR3 protein is CASSPRTTTSTDTQYF. The CDR3 DNA is TGTGCCAGCAGCCCACGGACCACTACAAGCACAGATACGCAGTATTTT. The full variable domain, completed using reference TRBV7-9 and TRBJ2-3, is DTGVSQNPRHKITKRGQNVTFRCDPISEHNRLYWYRQTLGQGPEFLTYFQNEAQLEKSRLLSDRFSAERPKGSFSTLEIQRTEQGDSAMYLCASSPRTTTSTDTQYFGPGTRLTVL.

Comment on this clonotype: A much larger clone differs by one base, so this may be a read error. This chain joins TRBV20-1 and TRBJ1-2, with D possibly being TRBD1 (6 bases). The CDR3 runs 16 residues. Germline loops: CDR1 DFQATT, CDR2 SNEGSKA (reference sequence). CDR3 protein: CCARSQGNTGTNGYTF. As DNA, the CDR3 is TGCTGTGCTAGGTCCCAGGGGAATACCGGGACGAATGGCTACACCTTC.

This clonotype was picked up many times. The V gene is TRBV10-3, the J gene TRBJ2-7, with 7 bases fitting TRBD1. CDR1 is ENHRY, CDR2 SYGVKD, per germline. Losses at the gene ends were 3 bases for V and 4 bases for J; bases not matched to a gene: 0. The CDR3 sequence is 12 residues long. CDR3: CAISEQGYEQYF. Here the CDR3 DNA reads TGTGCCATCAGTGAACAGGGGTACGAGCAGTACTTC.

This clonotype was recorded many times. The CDR3 DNA reads TGTGCCAGCAGCTTATCGAACACCGGGGAGCTGTTTTTT. Its translation: CASSLSNTGELFF. V and J are TRBV7-3 and TRBJ2-2; D is undetermined. This CDR3 contains 13 residues. The V and J ends lost 2 bases and 0 bases respectively, with 1 base between them. The germline V gene has CDR1 SGHTA and CDR2 FQGTGA.

This clonotype came up many times. The J gene is TRBJ2-2, the V gene TRBV7-9; D perhaps matches TRBD2 (5 bases). Germline CDR1 reads SEHNR; CDR2 reads FQNEAQ (reference sequence). V was cut by 0 bases and J by 10 bases, with 18 bases left in between. CDR3 length: 16 residues. The CDR3 spells CASSLALGSRGAELFF. DNA for the CDR3: TGTGCCAGCAGCTTAGCGCTAGGGAGCCGTGGTGCGGAGCTGTTTTTT.

The table lists this clonotype with many counts. The chain has TRBV30 and TRBJ1-2, with D tentatively TRBD1 (6 bases). V was trimmed by 3 bases and J by 3 bases, leaving 17 bases between them. Germline V gene sequence: CDR1 GTSNPN, CDR2 SVGIG (reference sequence). This CDR3 is built from 15 residues. Written as DNA, the CDR3 is TGTGCCTGGAGCCAAACTCTGGGGGGCCACTATGGCTACACCTTC. It is translated as CAWSQTLGGHYGYTF.

This clonotype has a count of ten or more. The genes are TRBV29-1 and TRBJ1-2; TRBD1 matches 8 bases. V was pared by 4 bases and J by 4 bases, with 2 bases of the junction left unmatched. The CDR3 sequence is 12 residues long. Looked up from germline, CDR1 is SQVTM and CDR2 is ANQGSEA. DNA for the CDR3: TGCAGCGTTGGACAGGGGTTCTATGGCTACACCTTC. This translates into CSVGQGFYGYTF.

Many counts were recorded for this clonotype. The CDR3 spells CSVKLTSGGGETQYF. As DNA, the CDR3 is TGCAGCGTTAAACTCACTAGCGGGGGCGGAGAGACCCAGTACTTC. The chain has TRBV29-1 and TRBJ2-5, with 11 bases fitting TRBD2. The CDR3 is made up of 15 amino acids. J gave up 4 bases and V 5 bases, and 9 bases lay outside the gene matches. Per germline, CDR1 SQVTM and CDR2 ANQGSEA.

Many counts were recorded for this clonotype. J is TRBJ2-7 and V is TRBV5-1; the D is unclear. Germline V gene data show CDR1 as SGHRS and CDR2 as YFSETQ. The CDR3 consists of 15 residues. The V and J ends lost 0 bases and 4 bases respectively, with 14 bases between them. CDR3 DNA sequence: TGCGCCAGCAGCTTGGAGCCGGGCCTCAGTTACGAGCAGTACGTC. Translating it yields CASSLEPGLSYEQYV.

This clonotype was detected ten times or more. The V gene is TRBV2, the J gene TRBJ1-5, with unresolved D. The V gene lost 5 bases and the J gene lost 0 bases, with 14 bases spanning the gap. Germline loops: CDR1 SNHLY, CDR2 FYNNEI. The CDR3 extends over 16 amino acids. The CDR3: CASSRKGGSSNQPQHF. The CDR3 DNA follows: TGTGCCAGCAGTCGAAAGGGAGGGTCTAGCAATCAGCCCCAGCATTTT.

Many counts were recorded for this clonotype. The V call is TRBV2, the J call TRBJ1-2; D call uncertain. Germline V gives CDR1 SNHLY, CDR2 FYNNEI. V gave up 7 bases and J gave up 4 bases, with 13 bases separating them. CDR3 length: 13 amino acids. CDR3 sequence (DNA): TGTGCCAGCAAAGAGGCCAGGACCTATGGCTACACCTTC. As protein: CASKEARTYGYTF.

This clonotype was observed many times. The rearrangement links TRBV19 to TRBJ1-6; 7 bases are a match to TRBD1. From germline, CDR1 is LNHDA and CDR2 SQIVND (reference sequence). This CDR3 has 15 residues. V was pared by 5 bases and J by 7 bases, with 8 bases of the junction left unmatched. CDR3 sequence reads: CASSPRTGGNSPLHF. CDR3 sequence (DNA): TGTGCCAGTAGTCCCCGGACAGGTGGAAATTCACCCCTCCACTTT. The variable domain in full, completed from reference TRBV19 and TRBJ1-6, reads DGGITQSPKYLFRKEGQNVTLSCEQNLNHDAMYWYRQDPGQGLRLIYYSQIVNDFQKGDIAEGYSVSREKKESFPLTVTSAQKNPTAFYLCASSPRTGGNSPLHFGNGTRLTVT.

This clonotype was detected many times. This CDR3 is CASSWTTRTYGYTF. The CDR3 DNA reads as TGCGCCAGCAGCTGGACGACAAGGACCTATGGCTACACCTTC. The chain has TRBV5-1 and TRBJ1-2; D is unclear. Deletions cut 3 bases from V and 4 bases from J, with 13 bases between. Germline lookup yields CDR1 SGHRS and CDR2 YFSETQ. The CDR3 is 14 amino acids. Variable domain in full (rest from reference TRBV5-1 and TRBJ1-2): KAGVTQTPRYLIKTRGQQVTLSCSPISGHRSVSWYQQTPGQGLQFLFEYFSETQRNKGNFPGRFSGRQFSNSRSEMNVSTLELGDSALYLCASSWTTRTYGYTFGSGTRLTVV.

The table lists this clonotype with many counts. The chain is built from TRBV15 and TRBJ2-2; D unclear. Germline values: CDR1 LNHNV, CDR2 YYDKDF (reference sequence). The V gene lost 4 bases and the J gene lost 6 bases, with 6 bases spanning the gap. This CDR3 has 12 amino acids. CDR3 nucleotide sequence: TGTGCCACCAGCAAAATCCCCGGGGAGCTGTTTTTT. Its protein is CATSKIPGELFF.

This clonotype has at least ten counts. This chain connects TRBV4-3 to TRBJ2-3; 8 bases fit TRBD1. Germline assignment: CDR1 LGHNA and CDR2 YSLEER. J lost 1 base, V lost 0 bases, and 3 bases had no gene match. This CDR3 has 16 amino acids. CDR3 nucleotides: TGCGCCAGCAGCCAAGAAGAGACAGGGGGCACAGATACGCAGTATTTT. Its translation is CASSQEETGGTDTQYF.

This clonotype has ten or more counts. This chain uses TRBV11-2 with TRBJ1-3, with a tentative D call TRBD1 (5 bases). The CDR3 is 15 amino acids. CDR1 SGHAT and CDR2 FQNNGV come from the germline V gene. Trimming took 3 bases from V and 2 from J, leaving 11 bases between them. CDR3 protein: CASSFMTVPGNTIYF. CDR3 nucleotide sequence: TGTGCCAGCAGCTTTATGACAGTTCCTGGAAACACCATATATTTT.

This clonotype was recorded many times. The chain couples TRBV6-5 to TRBJ1-6; unclear D gene. Per the germline V gene, CDR1 is MNHEY and CDR2 is SVGAGI. The CDR3 is 16 amino acids. Trimming pared 0 bases from V and 0 bases from J, leaving 6 bases between. CDR3 loop: CASSYSGRSYNSPLHF. The CDR3 DNA is TGTGCCAGCAGTTACTCGGGCCGCTCCTATAATTCACCCCTCCACTTT.